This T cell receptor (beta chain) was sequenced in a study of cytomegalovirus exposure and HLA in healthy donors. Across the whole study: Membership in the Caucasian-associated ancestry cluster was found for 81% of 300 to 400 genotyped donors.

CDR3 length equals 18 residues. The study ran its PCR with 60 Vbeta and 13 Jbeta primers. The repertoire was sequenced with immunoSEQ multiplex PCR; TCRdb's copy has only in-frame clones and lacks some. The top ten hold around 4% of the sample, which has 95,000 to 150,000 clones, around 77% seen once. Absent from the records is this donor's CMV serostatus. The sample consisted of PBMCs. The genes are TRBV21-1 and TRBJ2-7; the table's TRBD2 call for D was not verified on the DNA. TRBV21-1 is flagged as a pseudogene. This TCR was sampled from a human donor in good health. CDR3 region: CASRPQEGLAGRSYEQYF. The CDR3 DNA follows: TGTGCCAGCAGGCCTCAGGAGGGCCTAGCGGGACGTTCCTACGAGCAGTACTTC.